The 16 T cell receptor beta chains in this list originate from one sample, sequenced in a study of cytomegalovirus exposure and HLA in healthy donors. Sequencing was performed with immunoSEQ multiplex PCR; in TCRdb, only in-frame clones are kept and a portion is missing. This sample has some 100,000 clones, with roughly 83% found just once. What was sequenced was PBMCs. The source is a man aged 18 to 29 in good health and CMV-seronegative.

V and J are TRBV7-2 and TRBJ1-1; the D gene is possibly TRBD1 (5 bases). V was clipped by 5 bases and J by 6 bases, with 16 bases between them. Per the germline V gene, CDR1 is SGHTA and CDR2 is FQGNSA. The CDR3 consists of 14 residues. CDR3 protein: CASSPDGGSAEAFF. The CDR3 DNA follows: TGTGCCAGCAGCCCGGACGGGGGGTCGGCTGAAGCTTTCTTT.

The chain employs TRBV5-1 and TRBJ1-3; 7 bases are shared with TRBD1. The CDR3 length is 16 residues. Germline loops: CDR1 SGHRS, CDR2 YFSETQ. The junction had 7 bases not matched to a gene; V was cut back by 4 bases and J by 0 bases. CDR3 sequence reads: CASSPGTDSSGNTIYF. Here the CDR3 DNA reads TGCGCCAGCAGCCCGGGGACAGACAGCTCTGGAAACACCATATATTTT. The whole variable domain, filled in from reference TRBV5-1 and TRBJ1-3, reads KAGVTQTPRYLIKTRGQQVTLSCSPISGHRSVSWYQQTPGQGLQFLFEYFSETQRNKGNFPGRFSGRQFSNSRSEMNVSTLELGDSALYLCASSPGTDSSGNTIYFGEGSWLTVV.

A word on this clone: This specimen includes other DNA sequences encoding the same CDR3. The chain has TRBV5-1 and TRBJ2-7, with 9 bases matching TRBD1. Trimming at V came to 2 bases and at J to 2 bases, leaving 2 bases not matched to a gene. The CDR3 is 14 amino acids. Germline V gene sequence: CDR1 SGHRS, CDR2 YFSETQ. The CDR3 DNA reads as TGCGCCAGCAGCTTAACAGGGGGCCCCTACGAGCAGTACTTC. It is translated as CASSLTGGPYEQYF.

This clone was picked up one time. The gene calls are TRBV29-1 and TRBJ1-2, with 8 bases aligning to TRBD1. There are 17 residues in the CDR3. Trimming cost V 0 bases and J 4 bases; bases outside gene matches: 13. Germline V CDR1 and CDR2: SQVTM, ANQGSEA. In DNA, the CDR3 is TGCAGCGTTGAAGATAGGGGGAGGACAGGGACGGGCTATGGCTACACCTTC. It codes for CSVEDRGRTGTGYGYTF.

This chain links TRBV10-3 with TRBJ2-7; tentatively, D is TRBD2 (5 bases). Between the trimmed V and J ends, which lost 0 bases and 3 bases, there was a span of 9 bases. CDR1 is ENHRY, CDR2 SYGVKD, per germline. There are 14 residues in the CDR3. CDR3 amino acids: CAISESLGSYEQYF. The CDR3 nucleotides read TGTGCCATCAGTGAGTCCTTGGGGAGCTACGAGCAGTACTTC.

V is TRBV29-1 and J is TRBJ1-1; 8 bases are a match to TRBD1. Losses at the gene ends were 1 base for V and 3 bases for J; bases not matched to a gene: 7. CDR3 length: 15 amino acids. CDR1 is SQVTM and CDR2 is ANQGSEA in the germline V gene. The CDR3 is CSVEVLDRGYTEAFF. DNA of the CDR3: TGCAGCGTTGAAGTCTTAGACAGGGGTTACACTGAAGCTTTCTTT.

The V and J genes are TRBV9 and TRBJ1-1; D might be TRBD1 (5 bases). The CDR3 is 13 residues long. CDR1 and CDR2 from the germline V gene are SGDLS and YYNGEE. V lost 3 bases and J lost 0, with 6 bases in between. CDR3 protein: CASSEGVNTEAFF. CDR3 DNA: TGTGCCAGCAGCGAAGGGGTGAACACTGAAGCTTTCTTT.

This rearrangement joins TRBV7-6 to TRBJ2-5; 7 bases match TRBD2. V lost 3 bases, J lost 5 bases, and 3 bases stayed unmatched. Germline loops: CDR1 SGHVS, CDR2 FNYEAQ. The CDR3 loop spans 13 amino acids. The DNA of the CDR3 is TGTGCCAGCAGCTTGGTGGGGGGGGAGACCCAGTACTTC. Translated: CASSLVGGETQYF.

The chain has TRBV5-8 and TRBJ2-7; 7 bases are shared with TRBD1. V shed 4 bases and J 2 bases; nucleotides not matched to a gene: 12. This CDR3 spans 16 amino acids. The germline CDR1 and CDR2 sequences are SGHTS and YDEGEE. The DNA of the CDR3 is TGTGCCAGCAGCCAAGAAACAGGGGCCAACGCCTACGAGCAGTACTTC. This sequence encodes CASSQETGANAYEQYF.

This rearrangement joins TRBV2 to TRBJ1-5; tentative D call: TRBD1 (5 bases). V lost 6 bases to trimming and J lost 5 bases, with 11 bases between them. This CDR3 contains 13 residues. Germline CDR1 SNHLY, CDR2 FYNNEI. CDR3 amino acids: CASSGDWDQPQHF. Written as DNA, the CDR3 is TGTGCCAGCAGCGGGGACTGGGATCAGCCCCAGCATTTT. Full variable domain (outside the CDR3, taken from reference TRBV2 and TRBJ1-5): EPEVTQTPSHQVTQMGQEVILRCVPISNHLYFYWYRQILGQKVEFLVSFYNNEISEKSEIFDDQFSVERPDGSNFTLKIRSTKLEDSAMYFCASSGDWDQPQHFGDGTRLSIL.

This chain links TRBV11-2 with TRBJ2-7; 12 nucleotides agree with TRBD2. The germline V gene encodes CDR1 SGHAT and CDR2 FQNNGV. J gave up 1 base and V 4 bases, and 2 bases lay outside the gene matches. The CDR3 has 15 amino acids. Here the CDR3 DNA reads TGTGCCAGCAGCTCGGGACTAGCGGGTTCCTACGAGCAGTACTTC. Translation gives CASSSGLAGSYEQYF. The whole variable domain, filled in from reference TRBV11-2 and TRBJ2-7, reads EAGVAQSPRYKIIEKRQSVAFWCNPISGHATLYWYQQILGQGPKLLIQFQNNGVVDDSQLPKDRFSAERLKGVDSTLKIQPAKLEDSAVYLCASSSGLAGSYEQYFGPGTRLTVT.

The rearrangement joins TRBV11-2 to TRBJ2-7; 11 bases agree with TRBD2. Unmatched junction bases numbered 4, after V lost 0 bases and J lost 0 bases. CDR1 is SGHAT, CDR2 FQNNGV, per germline. There are 17 residues in the CDR3. The CDR3 loop is CASSLEPGTSGSYEQYF. The CDR3, as DNA: TGTGCCAGCAGCTTAGAGCCTGGGACTAGCGGCTCCTACGAGCAGTACTTC. Full variable domain (remainder filled in from reference TRBV11-2 and TRBJ2-7): EAGVAQSPRYKIIEKRQSVAFWCNPISGHATLYWYQQILGQGPKLLIQFQNNGVVDDSQLPKDRFSAERLKGVDSTLKIQPAKLEDSAVYLCASSLEPGTSGSYEQYFGPGTRLTVT.

J is TRBJ2-2 and V is TRBV6-1; 7 nucleotides match TRBD2. Germline CDR1 and CDR2: MNHNS and SASEGT. Losses at the gene ends were 7 bases for V and 7 bases for J; bases not matched to a gene: 9. The CDR3 has 14 amino acids. CDR3 sequence: CASTPLGRDGELFF. CDR3 nucleotides: TGTGCCAGCACCCCTTTGGGGAGGGACGGGGAGCTGTTTTTT.

This clone turned up a few times. The chain joins TRBV5-1 to TRBJ1-2, with 8 bases fitting TRBD1. The CDR3 has 15 amino acids. CDR1 and CDR2 (germline): SGHRS, YFSETQ. The V segment lost 3 bases and the J segment 6 bases; nucleotides outside the gene matches: 10. The CDR3 reads CASSSTGARKDGYTF. CDR3 nucleotide sequence: TGCGCCAGCAGCTCGACAGGGGCGCGAAAGGATGGCTACACCTTC.

The rearrangement links TRBV5-8 to TRBJ2-1; a possible D gene is TRBD2 (5 bases). Germline V gene data show CDR1 as SGHTS and CDR2 as YDEGEE. The CDR3 spans 15 residues. V was trimmed by 0 bases and J by 10 bases, leaving 17 bases between them. CDR3 loop: CASSLVNFVGGEQFF. The CDR3 DNA is TGTGCCAGCAGCTTGGTTAACTTTGTAGGAGGAGAGCAGTTCTTC.

The chain is built from TRBV5-8 and TRBJ2-1; 12 positions agree with TRBD2. V shed 3 bases and J 9 bases; nucleotides not matched to a gene: 1. Germline CDR1 reads SGHTS; CDR2 reads YDEGEE. This CDR3 comprises 13 residues. The CDR3 here is CASSSGLAGEQFF. The DNA for the CDR3 is TGTGCCAGCAGCTCGGGACTAGCGGGTGAGCAGTTCTTC.